The clone carrying this TCR beta chain was observed a handful of times. Its antigen is undetermined. This sample was taken from a study of T cell repertoires in cytomegalovirus infection. Each CDR3 protein gets one entry after TCRdb re-called the reads with MiXCR. The repertoire holds around 300,000 distinct CDR3 sequences, with around 20% as singletons. Study-wide points: Based on cumulative public TCR beta family frequency, carriers of CMV plus the relevant HLA were identified.

The CDR3 consists of 16 residues. CDR1 is DFQATT, CDR2 SNEGSKA, per germline (reference sequence). With 0 bases clipped from V and 3 bases from J, the junction kept 5 bases outside the gene matches. This TCR came from a human donor in good health (CMV status not recorded). Some clones in this sample may be carry-over from other donors' samples. The sequencing used cultured PBMCs, collected from culture after CMV antigen stimulation. The chain couples TRBV20-1 to TRBJ2-5; 12 bases are shared with TRBD2. The CDR3 nucleotides are TGCAGTGCTAGAGATCTCCTAGCGGGAGGGAAAGAGACCCAGTACTTC. It codes for CSARDLLAGGKETQYF.